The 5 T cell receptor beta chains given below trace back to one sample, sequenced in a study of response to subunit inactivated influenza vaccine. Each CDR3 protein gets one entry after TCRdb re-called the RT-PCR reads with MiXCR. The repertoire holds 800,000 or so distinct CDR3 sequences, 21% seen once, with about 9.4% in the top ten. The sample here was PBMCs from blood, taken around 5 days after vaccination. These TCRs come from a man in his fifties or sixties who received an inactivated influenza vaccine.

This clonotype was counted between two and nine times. CDR3 amino acids: CAWSLGHSYEQYF. The CDR3 DNA reads as TGTGCCTGGAGTCTAGGACATTCCTACGAGCAGTACTTC. This chain links TRBV30 with TRBJ2-7; D may be TRBD1 (5 bases). The V gene lost 2 bases and the J gene lost 1 base, with 9 bases spanning the gap. There are 13 residues in the CDR3. Looked up from germline, CDR1 is GTSNPN and CDR2 is SVGIG (reference sequence).

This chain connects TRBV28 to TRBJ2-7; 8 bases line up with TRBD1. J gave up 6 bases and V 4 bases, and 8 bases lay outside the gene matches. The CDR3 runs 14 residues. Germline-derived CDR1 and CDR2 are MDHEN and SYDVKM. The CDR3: CASSSRTGSLEQYF. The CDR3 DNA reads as TGTGCCAGCAGTTCCAGGACAGGGTCCCTCGAGCAGTACTTC.

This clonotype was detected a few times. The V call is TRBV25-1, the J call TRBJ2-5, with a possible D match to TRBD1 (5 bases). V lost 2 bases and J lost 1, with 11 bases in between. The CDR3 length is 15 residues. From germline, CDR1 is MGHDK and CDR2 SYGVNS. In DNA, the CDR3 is TGTGCCAGCAGTGAAACAGGTGCAGGCCAAGAGACCCAGTACTTC. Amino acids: CASSETGAGQETQYF.

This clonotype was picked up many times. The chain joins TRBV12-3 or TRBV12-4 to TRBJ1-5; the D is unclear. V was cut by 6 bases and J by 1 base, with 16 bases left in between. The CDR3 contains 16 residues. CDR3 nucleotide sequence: TGTGCCAGCAGCCGAAAGGGAGGACGGAGCAATCAGCCCCAGCATTTT. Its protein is CASSRKGGRSNQPQHF.

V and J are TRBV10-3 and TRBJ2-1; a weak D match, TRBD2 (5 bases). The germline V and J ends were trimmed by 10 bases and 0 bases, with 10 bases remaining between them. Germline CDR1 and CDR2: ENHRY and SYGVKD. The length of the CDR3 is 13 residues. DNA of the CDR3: TGTGCCACCGGGGTCAGCTCCTACAATGAGCAGTTCTTC. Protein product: CATGVSSYNEQFF.